This entry is about one TCR beta chain. Antigen specificity is unknown. The data were obtained in a study of cytomegalovirus exposure and HLA in healthy donors. Background on the study: Early release data held 80 million to 100 million unique TCRs from HLA-typed donors.

The trim removed 8 bases at V and 1 base at J, leaving 2 bases unmatched. Germline CDR1 MDHEN, CDR2 SYDVKM. The CDR3 has 14 amino acids. General observations from the study: A prior analysis recorded that most TCR beta V segments were productive about 87% or about 30% of the time. The study flagged about 150 TCR beta chains as cytomegalovirus-associated.

PCR amplification relied on 60 Vbeta primers (plus 13 Jbeta primers). Generated by immunoSEQ multiplex PCR, the TCRdb table keeps only in-frame clones and is missing some. This table lists about 200,000 clones. The receptor was isolated from a boy younger than 18 in good health and CMV-seronegative. Source material: PBMCs. V and J are TRBV28 and TRBJ2-4; 10 nucleotides line up with TRBD2. CDR3 coding DNA: TGTGCCAGCCTGACTAGCGGGGCCAAAAACATTCAGTACTTC. This gives the protein CASLTSGAKNIQYF.